Sequencing of this T cell receptor (beta chain) was carried out in a study of T cell repertoires in cytomegalovirus infection. Per germline, CDR1 SEHNR and CDR2 FQNEAQ (reference sequence). CDR3 length equals 14 residues. V was clipped by 5 bases and J by 3 bases, with 14 bases between them. In its sample, this clonotype was seen many times. TCRdb used MiXCR to reprocess the reads, holding one entry per CDR3 protein. Among 250,000 to 300,000 distinct CDR3 sequences listed, around 25% were seen once. Sequenced: PBMCs. The J gene is TRBJ2-7, the V gene TRBV7-9; D unresolved. The receptor was derived from a human donor in good health (CMV status not recorded). Some clones in this sample may be carry-over from other donors' samples. The CDR3: CASSQQDGLYEQYF. The CDR3 coding sequence is TGTGCCAGCAGCCAGCAGGACGGTCTCTACGAGCAGTACTTC.